The clone carrying this T cell receptor (beta chain) was counted a few times. The antigen is undetermined. Stated treatment: oral pan-JAK inhibitor, 5-10 mg twice daily. This sample is part of a study of CD8+ T cells in alopecia areata. Study overall: Administration of oral tofacitinib to treated patients was at 5 to 10 mg twice daily.

RNA, once extracted, was reverse transcribed into cDNA for use as the sequencing template. Generated by immunoSEQ multiplex PCR, the TCRdb table keeps only in-frame clones and is missing some. The repertoire includes about 42,000 clones, around 71% of them detected once, and 20% to 25% sits in the top ten. Trimming stripped 6 bases from V and 0 bases from J, with 14 bases between. The CDR3 length is 15 residues. Germline V gene data show CDR1 as SQVTM and CDR2 as ANQGSEA. Notes on the study in general: Uncertain still, given a single nonresponder, is whether baseline CD8+ expansion links to response. There were also resident alphabeta T cells of normal skin sequenced in scalp samples. Relative to normal scalp, lesional scalp, especially alopecia totalis/universalis, showed higher clonality.

The source material was CD8+ T cells sorted from blood, sampled at week 4, from a patient treated with tofacitinib. This clonotype originated in a human donor with alopecia areata. The chain joins TRBV29-1 to TRBJ2-2; tentatively, D is TRBD1 (6 bases). The CDR3 DNA reads TGCAGCGTCCGAGGGGGTAGGACGAACACCGGGGAGCTGTTTTTT. It translates to CSVRGGRTNTGELFF.